These T cell receptor beta chains were read from a single sample in a study of identical twins. TCRdb itself ran the 5' RACE reads through MiXCR, one entry per CDR3 protein. The table includes 1.5 million or so distinct CDR3 sequences, under 35% detected once. The sample taken for sequencing was cord blood. These receptors all stem from a newborn girl in good health. The CDR3 runs from the conserved cysteine through the conserved F or W. A D gene is named only where the DNA matches it firmly. Expanded clones get a size class; other rows say once, few or many, or leave the size out.

TRBV20-1	TRBJ2-7	.	.	CSATFTGSSSYEQYF	TGCAGTGCTACCTTCACCGGGAGTTCCTCCTACGAGCAGTACTTC
TRBV18	TRBJ1-5	.	.	CASSTDSSWQPQHF	TGTGCCAGCTCGACCGACAGTTCATGGCAGCCCCAGCATTTT
TRBV3-1	TRBJ1-6	.	few	CASSQDWATRGSPLHF	TGTGCCAGCAGCCAAGATTGGGCCACCCGGGGTTCACCCCTCCACTTT
TRBV11-2	TRBJ2-5	TRBD1	few	CASSLDRHETQYF	TGTGCCAGCAGCCTGGACAGGCACGAGACCCAGTACTTC
TRBV5-1	TRBJ2-1	.	few	CASRWENEQFF	TGCGCCAGCAGATGGGAGAATGAGCAGTTCTTC
TRBV25-1	TRBJ1-2	.	many	CASSDQGLYGYTF	TGTGCCAGCAGTGACCAGGGCCTCTATGGCTACACCTTC
TRBV20-1	TRBJ2-3	TRBD2	.	CRNGGRSPGTQYF	TGCAGAAATGGCGGGAGATCCCCAGGTACGCAGTATTTT
TRBV6-5	TRBJ1-2	TRBD1	few	CASSYSASGGVGYTF	TGTGCCAGCAGTTACTCCGCCTCAGGGGGCGTGGGCTACACCTTC
TRBV5-1	TRBJ1-2	.	.	CASSIAPHYGYTF	TGCGCCAGCAGTATTGCTCCCCACTATGGCTACACCTTC
TRBV27	TRBJ2-7	.	many	CASSLRGLSSYEQYF	TGTGCCAGCAGTTTACGCGGGCTAAGCTCCTACGAGCAGTACTTC
TRBV12-3/TRBV12-4	TRBJ2-3	.	.	CASSLRIGEDAEYF	TGTGCCAGCAGTTTACGGATAGGGGAAGATGCGGAGTATTTT
TRBV11-2	TRBJ2-1	.	few	CASSSQGTLNNEQFF	TGTGCCAGCAGCTCACAGGGTACCCTTAACAATGAGCAGTTCTTC
TRBV20-1	TRBJ1-1	.	many	CSADRNTEAFF	TGCAGTGCTGACAGGAACACTGAAGCTTTCTTT
TRBV3-1	TRBJ2-1	TRBD2	.	CASSHGLAGGTGNDNEQFF	TGTGCCAGCAGCCACGGACTAGCGGGGGGAACAGGGAACGACAATGAGCAGTTCTTC
TRBV5-6	TRBJ2-7	.	.	CASSLELRRYEQYF	TGTGCCAGCAGCTTAGAGCTCAGGAGATACGAGCAGTACTTC
TRBV25-1	TRBJ2-7	.	.	CASRGVHYEQYF	TGTGCCAGCCGAGGGGTCCACTACGAGCAGTACTTC
TRBV24-1	TRBJ2-5	.	many	CATSSGETQYF	TGTGCCACCAGTAGCGGGGAGACCCAGTACTTC
TRBV12-3/TRBV12-4	TRBJ2-5	TRBD2	once	CASGGDLQETQYF	TGTGCCAGTGGGGGGGACCTCCAAGAGACCCAGTACTTC
TRBV7-9	TRBJ1-5	.	.	CASSFAGPLQPPHF	TGTGCCAGCAGCTTCGCAGGGCCGCTTCAGCCCCCGCATTTT
TRBV5-6	TRBJ2-7	.	.	CASIRTNSYNEQYF	TGTGCCAGCATCAGGACAAACTCCTACAATGAGCAGTACTTC
TRBV7-9	TRBJ2-5	.	.	CASSPFRTVREGHNEQYF	TGTGCCAGCAGCCCCTTTCGGACCGTCCGAGAAGGACACAATGAGCAGTACTTC
TRBV5-1	TRBJ2-7	TRBD2	.	CASSLEGTSGTYEQYF	TGCGCCAGCAGCTTGGAGGGGACTAGCGGGACCTACGAGCAGTACTTC
TRBV12-3/TRBV12-4	TRBJ2-7	.	.	CASSVRWQGLSYNEQYF	TGTGCCAGCAGCGTACGTTGGCAGGGGCTTTCCTACAATGAGCAGTACTTC
TRBV28	TRBJ1-4	.	.	CASSQPPDPPTNEKLFF	TGTGCCAGCAGTCAGCCCCCAGACCCACCAACTAATGAAAAACTGTTTTTT
TRBV10-3	TRBJ2-7	.	many	CAISEQEPYEQYF	TGTGCCATCAGTGAGCAGGAACCCTACGAGCAGTACTTC
TRBV2	TRBJ2-5	.	few	CASSRNRVETQYF	TGTGCCAGCAGCCGAAACAGGGTTGAGACCCAGTACTTC
TRBV20-1	TRBJ2-7	.	.	CSARTGFYPYEQYF	TGCAGTGCTAGGACGGGGTTCTACCCCTACGAGCAGTACTTC
TRBV4-2	TRBJ2-5	TRBD2	.	CASSQDTSGGPSYQETQYF	TGTGCCAGCAGCCAAGATACTAGCGGGGGCCCTTCGTACCAAGAGACCCAGTACTTC
TRBV5-5	TRBJ1-4	.	few	CASSPGRANPTNEKLFF	TGTGCCAGCAGCCCTGGGAGGGCGAACCCAACTAATGAAAAACTGTTTTTT
TRBV30	TRBJ2-1	.	.	CAWRGKNNEQFF	TGTGCCTGGAGGGGGAAAAACAATGAGCAGTTCTTC
TRBV11-2	TRBJ2-7	.	.	CASSPFHSPSSYEQYF	TGTGCCAGCAGCCCGTTTCATTCCCCTTCCTCCTACGAGCAGTACTTC
TRBV24-1	TRBJ2-1	.	many	CATSDWVYNEQFF	TGTGCCACCAGTGATTGGGTTTACAATGAGCAGTTCTTC
TRBV4-2	TRBJ2-5	TRBD1	.	CASTNRGSEEETQYF	TGTGCCAGCACCAACAGGGGGTCGGAGGAAGAGACCCAGTACTTC
TRBV6-5	TRBJ2-7	.	many	CASSYGETVYEQYF	TGTGCCAGCAGTTACGGGGAGACAGTCTACGAGCAGTACTTC
TRBV7-2	TRBJ2-4	.	few	CASSLFTRLAKNIQYF	TGTGCCAGCAGCTTATTTACCCGGTTAGCCAAAAACATTCAGTACTTC
TRBV27	TRBJ2-6	.	.	CASSLSHSGADVLTF	TGTGCCAGCAGTTTGTCCCACTCTGGGGCCGACGTCCTGACTTTC